The rows below give T cell receptor beta chains drawn from one sample of a study of response to subunit inactivated influenza vaccine. Each CDR3 protein gets one entry after TCRdb re-called the RT-PCR reads with MiXCR. Of about 610,000 distinct CDR3 sequences listed, 12% to 15% were seen once; the top ten hold 11%. Material: PBMCs from blood, obtained about 13 days after vaccination. These TCRs come from a man aged 45-65 years who received an inactivated influenza vaccine. Both conserved end residues are part of each CDR3. The D gene is left open where the match is weak. Size is omitted from some rows. Given values are once, few, many or a class for expanded clones.

D gene	clone size	V gene	J gene	CDR3 DNA	CDR3 protein
TRBD2	few	TRBV28	TRBJ2-5	TGTGCCAGCAGTTTTGGCGGGAGGTCGGAGACCCAGTACTTC	CASSFGGRSETQYF
.	few	TRBV12-3/TRBV12-4	TRBJ1-2	TGTGCCAGCAGTCGGGACCCACCCTATGGCTACACCTTC	CASSRDPPYGYTF
.	few	TRBV10-2	TRBJ2-7	TGCGCCAGCAGTGAGTCAGGGCGCCTAGAGTACGAGCAGTACTTC	CASSESGRLEYEQYF
TRBD1	many	TRBV12-3/TRBV12-4	TRBJ1-6	TGTGCCAGCAGTCAGGACAGGGGAAGGTCACCCCTCCACTTT	CASSQDRGRSPLHF
TRBD1	.	TRBV29-1	TRBJ2-7	TGCAGCGTGGGGGGACAGGGGGCTCTGGACGAGCAGTACTTC	CSVGGQGALDEQYF
.	many	TRBV7-2	TRBJ1-3	TGTGCCAGCAGCCGAAGAGAGTCTGGAAACACCATATATTTT	CASSRRESGNTIYF
TRBD1	.	TRBV19	TRBJ2-6	TGTGCCAGTAGTATAGGGGACAGGATAGAGCAGGGGGCCAACGTCCTGACTTTC	CASSIGDRIEQGANVLTF
TRBD2	few	TRBV20-1	TRBJ2-1	TGCAGTGCTAGAGACTTGACTAGCGGGTATGAGCAGTTCTTC	CSARDLTSGYEQFF
TRBD1	few	TRBV5-1	TRBJ2-3	TGCGCCAGCAGCCCCACAGGGGGTATTGATACGCAGTATTTT	CASSPTGGIDTQYF
TRBD2	.	TRBV7-6	TRBJ2-1	TGTGCCAGCAGCTCTCAGCGGGGGGGAGAGAATGAGCAGTTCTTC	CASSSQRGGENEQFF
.	.	TRBV4-1	TRBJ1-2	TGCGCCAGCAGCCAAGGTGGGCAGGGACCGGCTAACTATGGCTACACCTTC	CASSQGGQGPANYGYTF
TRBD1	.	TRBV28	TRBJ1-5	TGTGCCAGCAGCGGACAGGGGAGCCGTCAGCCCCAGCATTTT	CASSGQGSRQPQHF
.	few	TRBV28	TRBJ2-7	TGTGCCAGCAGTTTAAGGATGCGCGAGCAGTACTTC	CASSLRMREQYF
TRBD2	.	TRBV28	TRBJ2-7	TGTGCCAGCAGTGGGTCTAGCGGGTCCTACGAGCAGTACTTC	CASSGSSGSYEQYF
.	.	TRBV12-3/TRBV12-4	TRBJ2-1	TGTGCCAGCCTTGGCGGGCGGAATGAGCAGTTCTTC	CASLGGRNEQFF
TRBD2	.	TRBV28	TRBJ2-6	TGTGCCAGCAGTTTATTAGCGGGGTCCTCTGGGGCCAACGTCCTGACTTTC	CASSLLAGSSGANVLTF
TRBD1	many	TRBV7-2	TRBJ2-3	TGTGCCAGCAGCTTACTCGACAGGGAGTACCATACGCAGTATTTT	CASSLLDREYHTQYF
.	.	TRBV27	TRBJ2-2	TGTGCCAGCAGTTTCTGGCGAAGTGGTGGGACCGGGGAGCTGTTTTTT	CASSFWRSGGTGELFF
TRBD1	once	TRBV20-1	TRBJ2-7	TGCAGTGCTAGAGATTTATCGGGACAGGGATATTACGAGCAGTACTTC	CSARDLSGQGYYEQYF
.	.	TRBV4-2	TRBJ1-5	TGTGCCAGCAGCCAAGGCATGTTAAGAGATAGCAATCAGCCCCAGCATTTT	CASSQGMLRDSNQPQHF
.	.	TRBV7-2	TRBJ2-3	TGTGCCAGCAGCCTGGGTAGTCATCCTAGCACAGATACGCAGTATTTT	CASSLGSHPSTDTQYF
.	.	TRBV20-1	TRBJ1-2	TGCAGTGCCCCCCAACAGGGAGATGGACATGAAGCTAACTATGGCTACACCTTC	CSAPQQGDGHEANYGYTF
.	many	TRBV3-1	TRBJ2-1	TGTGCCAGCAGCCAAGACAGGGGGGCCTCCTACAATGAGCAGTTCTTC	CASSQDRGASYNEQFF